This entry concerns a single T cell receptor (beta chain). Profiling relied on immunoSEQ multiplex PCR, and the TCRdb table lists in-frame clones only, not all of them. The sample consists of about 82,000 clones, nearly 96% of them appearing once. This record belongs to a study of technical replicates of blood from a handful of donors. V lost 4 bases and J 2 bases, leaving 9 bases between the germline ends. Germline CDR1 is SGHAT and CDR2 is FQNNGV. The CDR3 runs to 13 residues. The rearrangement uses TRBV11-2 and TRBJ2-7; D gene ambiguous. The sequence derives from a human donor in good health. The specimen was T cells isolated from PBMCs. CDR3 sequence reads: CASSSHRAYEQYF. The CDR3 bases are TGTGCCAGCAGCTCCCATCGGGCCTACGAGCAGTACTTC.